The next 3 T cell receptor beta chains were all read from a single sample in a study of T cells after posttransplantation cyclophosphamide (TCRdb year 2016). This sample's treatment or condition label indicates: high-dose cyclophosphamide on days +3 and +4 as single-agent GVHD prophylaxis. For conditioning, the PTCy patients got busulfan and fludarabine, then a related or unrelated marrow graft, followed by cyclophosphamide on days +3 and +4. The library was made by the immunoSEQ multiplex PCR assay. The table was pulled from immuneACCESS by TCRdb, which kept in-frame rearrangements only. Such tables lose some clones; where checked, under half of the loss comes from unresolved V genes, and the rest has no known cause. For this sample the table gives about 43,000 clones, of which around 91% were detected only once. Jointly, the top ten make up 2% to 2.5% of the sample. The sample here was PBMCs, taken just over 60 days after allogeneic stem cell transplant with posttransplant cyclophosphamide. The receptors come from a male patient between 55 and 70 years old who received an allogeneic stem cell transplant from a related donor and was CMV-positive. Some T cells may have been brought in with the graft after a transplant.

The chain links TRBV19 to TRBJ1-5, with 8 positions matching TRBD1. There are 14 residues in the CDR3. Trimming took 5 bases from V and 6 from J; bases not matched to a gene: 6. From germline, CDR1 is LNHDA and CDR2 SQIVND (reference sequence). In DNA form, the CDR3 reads TGTGCCAGTAGTGTAAACAGGGGGATTCAGCCCCAGCATTTT. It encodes CASSVNRGIQPQHF.

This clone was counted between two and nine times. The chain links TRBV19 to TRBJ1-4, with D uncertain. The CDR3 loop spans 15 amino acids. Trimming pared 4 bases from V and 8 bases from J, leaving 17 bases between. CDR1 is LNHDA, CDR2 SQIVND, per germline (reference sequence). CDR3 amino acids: CASSTHYRVEEKLFF. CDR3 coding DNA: TGTGCCAGTAGTACCCATTACCGGGTGGAGGAAAAACTGTTTTTT.

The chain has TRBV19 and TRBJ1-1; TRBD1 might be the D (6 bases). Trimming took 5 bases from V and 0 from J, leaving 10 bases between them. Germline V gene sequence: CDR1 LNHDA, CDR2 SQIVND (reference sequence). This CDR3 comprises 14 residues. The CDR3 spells CASSVRGMNTEAFF. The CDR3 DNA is TGTGCCAGTAGTGTCAGGGGCATGAACACTGAAGCTTTCTTT.